This TCR beta chain was sequenced for a study of T-cell reconstitution after alpha-beta-depleted transplantation in children. Study-wide findings and caveats: Newly produced T cells mostly accounted for T-cell counts and diversity one year post-transplant. Surviving recipient cells, namely T cells and thymic progenitors, were the source of high day-60 TCRbeta diversity in some patients. As was reported, about two months after transplant, alpha-beta T cells came from several hundred expanded graft clones.

Unique molecular identifiers were incorporated when the TCRbeta library was constructed. TCRdb redid the calling of the PCR reads with MiXCR, one entry per CDR3 protein. The sample contains roughly 570,000 distinct CDR3 sequences, roughly a quarter of which appear only once. As to this clonotype: The target antigen is unknown.

In germline, CDR1 is DFQATT, CDR2 SNEGSKA (reference sequence). The CDR3 runs to 14 residues. Deletions cut 3 bases from V and 2 bases from J, with 14 bases between. J is TRBJ2-7 and V is TRBV20-1, with D perhaps given as TRBD1 or TRBD2 (5 bases each). This specimen was PBMCs, taken before TCRalphabeta/CD19-depleted stem cell transplant. The TCR comes from a boy younger than two with Wiskott-Aldrich syndrome, due to receive a stem cell transplant. In DNA, the CDR3 is TGCAGTGCTAGTGGGCAGACAGCGGCCTACGAGCAGTACTTC. This translates into CSASGQTAAYEQYF.